What follows are 25 T cell receptor beta chains derived from one specimen sequenced in a study of cytomegalovirus exposure and HLA in healthy donors. The PCR made use of 60 Vbeta and 13 Jbeta primers. The protocol was immunoSEQ multiplex PCR, while the TCRdb copy is restricted to in-frame clones and leaves out a portion. The sample has 130,000 or so clones; 75% to 90% are singletons. The sequencing sample was made of PBMCs. These receptors were taken from a man aged 25-45 years in good health and CMV-seronegative.

The chain carries TRBV19 and TRBJ2-1; D is undetermined. CDR1 is LNHDA, CDR2 SQIVND, per germline (reference sequence). With 6 bases removed from V and 0 bases from J, the gap between germline ends came to 15 bases. The CDR3 has 16 amino acids. The CDR3 loop reads CASRSSTLSSYNEQFF. CDR3 DNA: TGTGCCAGTAGGTCTAGTACCCTGAGCTCCTACAATGAGCAGTTCTTC.

The chain is built from TRBV2 and TRBJ1-4, with D tentatively TRBD1 (6 bases). V was shortened by 7 bases and J by 5 bases, with 14 bases between the two germline ends. The CDR3 totals 14 residues. CDR1 is SNHLY and CDR2 is FYNNEI in the germline V gene. The chain's CDR3 is CASIPDRSNEKLFF. The CDR3 DNA follows: TGTGCCAGCATCCCGGACAGATCAAATGAAAAACTGTTTTTT.

The chain employs TRBV6-6 and TRBJ2-7; 7 nucleotides agree with TRBD1. This CDR3 contains 14 residues. CDR1 and CDR2 (germline): MNHNY, SVGAGI (reference sequence). V dropped 6 bases and J dropped 3; count of bases not matched to a gene: 8. The DNA of the CDR3 is TGTGCCAGCAGCCAGGGGGATAGTATCTACGAGCAGTACTTC. Its protein product is CASSQGDSIYEQYF.

The rearrangement uses TRBV6-1 and TRBJ2-1; D possibly corresponds to TRBD2 (6 bases). V was cut by 4 bases and J by 8 bases, with 18 bases left in between. CDR3 length: 15 residues. From germline, CDR1 is MNHNS and CDR2 SASEGT. CDR3 DNA: TGTGCCAGCAGTGCGGTTCGTCGCTGGAGGGATGAGCAGTTCTTC. It translates to CASSAVRRWRDEQFF.

The chain joins TRBV6-5 to TRBJ1-6, with 7 bases matching TRBD1. Trimming at V came to 8 bases and at J to 9 bases, leaving 7 bases not matched to a gene. The germline CDR1 and CDR2 sequences are MNHEY and SVGAGI. CDR3 size: 13 residues. The DNA for the CDR3 is TGTGCCAGCTGCCGCAGGGGGACTTCACCCCTCCACTTT. Translation gives CASCRRGTSPLHF.

The chain has TRBV5-6 and TRBJ1-6, with no clear D. Trimming left V 0 bases short and J 7 bases short, with 11 bases between. The CDR3 extends over 15 amino acids. Germline V gene data show CDR1 as SGHDT and CDR2 as YYEEEE. CDR3: CASSLGAAENSPLHF. The CDR3 coding sequence is TGTGCCAGCAGCTTGGGGGCAGCTGAGAATTCACCCCTCCACTTT.

Here the CDR3 reads CASSLVQGADNEQFF. The CDR3 region has the DNA TGCGCCAGCAGCTTGGTTCAGGGGGCGGACAATGAGCAGTTCTTC. This rearrangement joins TRBV5-1 to TRBJ2-1, with 8 positions matching TRBD1. Per germline, CDR1 SGHRS and CDR2 YFSETQ. The CDR3 spans 15 residues. V was pared by 0 bases and J by 5 bases, with 4 bases of the junction left unmatched.

A few counts support this clone. The V and J genes are TRBV27 and TRBJ2-5; the D is unclear. There are 13 residues in the CDR3. The V gene lost 2 bases and the J gene lost 5 bases, with 9 bases spanning the gap. CDR1 MNHEY and CDR2 SMNVEV come from the germline V gene (reference sequence). The CDR3 loop is CASSLGAVETQYF. The CDR3 DNA is TGTGCCAGCAGTTTAGGAGCAGTGGAGACCCAGTACTTC.

The gene calls are TRBV6-5 and TRBJ1-1; D uncertain. The CDR3 contains 10 residues. The V and J ends lost 6 bases and 9 bases respectively, with 8 bases between them. The germline V gene has CDR1 MNHEY and CDR2 SVGAGI. The CDR3 reads CASSPLQAFF. CDR3 in DNA: TGTGCCAGCAGCCCCCTTCAAGCTTTCTTT.

This clone was detected a few times. The J gene is TRBJ1-1, the V gene TRBV7-6; D gene unclear. The germline V gene encodes CDR1 SGHVS and CDR2 FNYEAQ. The CDR3 sequence is 14 residues long. V shed 3 bases and J shed 4 bases, with 12 bases lying between them. The CDR3 bases are TGTGCCAGCAGCTTCGAGGGAAGTGGCACTGAAGCTTTCTTT. It encodes CASSFEGSGTEAFF.

J is TRBJ2-2 and V is TRBV2; 9 nucleotides agree with TRBD1. CDR3 length: 14 amino acids. The V gene end was trimmed by 7 bases and the J gene end by 7 bases; junction bases not matched to a gene: 7. The germline CDR1 and CDR2 sequences are SNHLY and FYNNEI. The CDR3 nucleotides are TGTGCCAGCATTTGGGACAGGGCAAACGGGGAGCTGTTTTTT. This sequence encodes CASIWDRANGELFF.

The chain carries TRBV27 and TRBJ1-1, with a tentative D call TRBD1 (6 bases). Germline V lookup: CDR1 MNHEY, CDR2 SMNVEV (reference sequence). Trimming took off 1 base at V and 5 bases at J, with 14 bases between the two ends. This CDR3 spans 15 amino acids. DNA of the CDR3: TGTGCCAGCAGTTTATGGCTGGGGGCAGGTACTGAAGCTTTCTTT. Protein product: CASSLWLGAGTEAFF.

V and J are TRBV6-1 and TRBJ2-7; 8 positions match TRBD1. Per germline, CDR1 MNHNS and CDR2 SASEGT. The junction had 8 bases not matched to a gene; V was cut back by 7 bases and J by 6 bases. The CDR3 runs to 13 residues. CDR3: CASIEARGLEQYF. CDR3 in DNA: TGTGCCAGCATCGAGGCCAGGGGGCTCGAGCAGTACTTC.

The chain carries TRBV11-2 and TRBJ2-4; tentatively, D is TRBD1 (5 bases). CDR3 length equals 13 residues. Trimming stripped 4 bases from V and 5 bases from J, with 9 bases between. CDR1 is SGHAT, CDR2 FQNNGV, per germline. For the CDR3, the DNA is TGTGCCAGCAGCTCAGGGCCGGAAAACATTCAGTACTTC. Amino acid sequence: CASSSGPENIQYF. Supplemented by reference TRBV11-2 and TRBJ2-4, the full variable domain reads EAGVAQSPRYKIIEKRQSVAFWCNPISGHATLYWYQQILGQGPKLLIQFQNNGVVDDSQLPKDRFSAERLKGVDSTLKIQPAKLEDSAVYLCASSSGPENIQYFGAGTRLSVL.

The chain joins TRBV4-2 to TRBJ2-7; D might be TRBD1 (5 bases). Looked up from germline, CDR1 is LGHNA and CDR2 is YNFKEQ. Trimming pared 0 bases from V and 2 bases from J, leaving 11 bases between. The CDR3 is 15 amino acids. The CDR3: CASSQDVGATYEQYF. DNA of the CDR3: TGTGCCAGCAGCCAAGATGTAGGGGCCACCTACGAGCAGTACTTC.

The CDR3 region is CASSTGSGNTIYF. As DNA, the CDR3 is TGTGCCAGCAGCACGGGCTCTGGAAACACCATATATTTT. The chain combines TRBV6-1 with TRBJ1-3; unclear D gene. V dropped 6 bases and J dropped 0 bases, with 6 bases sitting between them. The CDR3 runs to 13 residues. In germline, CDR1 is MNHNS, CDR2 SASEGT.

The chain has TRBV9 and TRBJ2-3; 7 positions match TRBD2. From germline, CDR1 is SGDLS and CDR2 YYNGEE. The CDR3 consists of 15 residues. The J segment lost 3 bases and the V segment lost 6 bases, leaving 10 bases of the junction unmatched. The CDR3 region is CASTGEAGSTDTQYF. DNA of the CDR3: TGTGCCAGCACTGGGGAAGCGGGGTCGACAGATACGCAGTATTTT.

This clone was observed a handful of times. The V and J genes are TRBV28 and TRBJ1-6, with D possibly TRBD1 on 5 matching bases. Germline values: CDR1 MDHEN, CDR2 SYDVKM. The CDR3 has 14 residues. V gave up 6 bases and J gave up 7 bases, with 13 bases separating them. The CDR3 DNA reads TGTGCCAGCAGCTCAGGGACTCGAAATTCACCCCTCCACTTT. The encoded protein is CASSSGTRNSPLHF.

The chain combines TRBV9 with TRBJ2-1, with 10 bases aligning to TRBD1. Germline V gene data show CDR1 as SGDLS and CDR2 as YYNGEE. V shed 7 bases, J shed 5 bases, and the junction held 6 bases outside the gene matches. This CDR3 has 14 residues. As DNA, the CDR3 is TGTGCCAGCGGGACAGGGGTTTCCCACAATGAGCAGTTCTTC. Residues: CASGTGVSHNEQFF. The full variable domain, completed using reference TRBV9 and TRBJ2-1, is DSGVTQTPKHLITATGQRVTLRCSPRSGDLSVYWYQQSLDQGLQFLIQYYNGEERAKGNILERFSAQQFPDLHSELNLSSLELGDSALYFCASGTGVSHNEQFFGPGTRLTVL.

This rearrangement joins TRBV15 to TRBJ2-3; D perhaps matches TRBD1 (5 bases). The V end was cut by 4 bases, the J end by 3 bases, with 14 bases between. Per germline, CDR1 LNHNV and CDR2 YYDKDF (reference sequence). This CDR3 contains 15 residues. The CDR3 is CATSTPQGDTDTQYF. In DNA form, the CDR3 reads TGTGCCACCAGCACCCCCCAGGGTGATACAGATACGCAGTATTTT.

V gene TRBV29-1 combines with J gene TRBJ1-4, with D possibly matching TRBD1 (6 bases). The germline gives CDR1 SQVTM, CDR2 ANQGSEA. The length of the CDR3 is 13 residues. Trimming stripped 4 bases from V and 3 bases from J, with 9 bases between. The CDR3: CSVAGGSNEKLFF. The CDR3 nucleotides are TGCAGCGTTGCGGGGGGCTCTAATGAAAAACTGTTTTTT.

The chain couples TRBV19 to TRBJ1-1, with D maybe TRBD1 (5 bases). Between the trimmed V and J ends, which lost 3 bases and 3 bases, there was a span of 11 bases. The germline V gene encodes CDR1 LNHDA and CDR2 SQIVND (reference sequence). The CDR3 contains 14 residues. The CDR3 protein is CASSIRAGDTEAFF. As DNA, the CDR3 is TGTGCCAGTAGTATCAGGGCTGGGGACACTGAAGCTTTCTTT. The variable domain in full, with the rest retrieved from reference TRBV19 and TRBJ1-1, is DGGITQSPKYLFRKEGQNVTLSCEQNLNHDAMYWYRQDPGQGLRLIYYSQIVNDFQKGDIAEGYSVSREKKESFPLTVTSAQKNPTAFYLCASSIRAGDTEAFFGQGTRLTVV.

J is TRBJ2-3 and V is TRBV11-2, with D uncertain. This CDR3 has 14 residues. Germline V gene data show CDR1 as SGHAT and CDR2 as FQNNGV. With 5 bases removed from V and 2 bases from J, the gap between germline ends came to 11 bases. The DNA for the CDR3 is TGTGCCAGCAGCCCGACAAGTTTCACAGATACGCAGTATTTT. It yields the protein CASSPTSFTDTQYF.

This chain links TRBV29-1 with TRBJ1-1; a weak D match, TRBD1 (6 bases). The germline CDR1 and CDR2 sequences are SQVTM and ANQGSEA. The CDR3 totals 12 residues. The V gene lost 4 bases and the J gene lost 3 bases, with 9 bases spanning the gap. The chain's CDR3 is CSVVQGDTEAFF. The CDR3 region has the DNA TGCAGCGTTGTACAGGGAGACACTGAAGCTTTCTTT.

The rearrangement joins TRBV5-6 to TRBJ1-5; a possible D gene is TRBD1 (6 bases). The germline CDR1 and CDR2 sequences are SGHDT and YYEEEE. Trimming removed 3 bases at V and 1 base at J, with 8 bases between. The CDR3 runs to 14 residues. CDR3 coding DNA: TGTGCCAGCAGCTCAACAGGGAGCAATCAGCCCCAGCATTTT. This gives the protein CASSSTGSNQPQHF.